This T cell receptor beta chain appears in the sequencing data of a study of control samples from healthy donors and cancer patients. This clone was detected only once. The table came from immunoSEQ multiplex PCR; TCRdb's copy has only in-frame clones and leaves some out. The table has about 69,000 clones, roughly 87% seen once. The CDR3 covers 13 residues. Trimming shortened V by 0 bases and J by 4 bases, and 7 bases separated the two germline ends. In germline, CDR1 is WSHSY, CDR2 SAAADI. This TCR was sampled from a man in his fifties or sixties with colorectal cancer. Sample: PBMCs. The chain is built from TRBV10-2 and TRBJ2-7; D ambiguous. This chain's CDR3 is CASSESRFYEQYF. The CDR3 nucleotides are TGCGCCAGCAGTGAGTCGCGGTTTTACGAGCAGTACTTC.